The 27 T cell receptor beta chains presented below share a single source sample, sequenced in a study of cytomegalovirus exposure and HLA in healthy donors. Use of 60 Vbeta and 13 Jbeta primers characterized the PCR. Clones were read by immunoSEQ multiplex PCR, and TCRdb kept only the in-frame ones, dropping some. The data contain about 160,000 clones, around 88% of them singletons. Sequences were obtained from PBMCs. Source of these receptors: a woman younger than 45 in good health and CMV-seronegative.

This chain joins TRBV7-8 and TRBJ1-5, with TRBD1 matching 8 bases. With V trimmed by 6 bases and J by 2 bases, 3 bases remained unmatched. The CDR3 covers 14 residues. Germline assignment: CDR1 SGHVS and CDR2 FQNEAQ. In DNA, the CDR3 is TGTGCCAGCAGTACAGGGGGACGCAATCAGCCCCAGCATTTT. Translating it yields CASSTGGRNQPQHF.

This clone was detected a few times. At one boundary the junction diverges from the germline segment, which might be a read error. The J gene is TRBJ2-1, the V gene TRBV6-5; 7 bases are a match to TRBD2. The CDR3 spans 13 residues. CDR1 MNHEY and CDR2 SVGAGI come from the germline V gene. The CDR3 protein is CASSYKGSGARIF. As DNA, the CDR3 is TGTGCCAGCAGTTACAAGGGGAGCGGGGCGCGGATCTTC.

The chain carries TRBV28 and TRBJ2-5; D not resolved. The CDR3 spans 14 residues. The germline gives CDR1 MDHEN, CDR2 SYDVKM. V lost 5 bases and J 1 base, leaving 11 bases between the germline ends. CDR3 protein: CASSLRQIQETQYF. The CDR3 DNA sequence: TGTGCCAGCAGTCTCAGACAAATCCAAGAGACCCAGTACTTC.

CDR3 residues: CASSLATAYEQYF. The CDR3 DNA is TGCGCCAGCAGCTTGGCGACAGCCTACGAGCAGTACTTC. The rearrangement joins TRBV5-1 to TRBJ2-7; D might be TRBD1 (5 bases). Per germline, CDR1 SGHRS and CDR2 YFSETQ. The V end lost 0 bases, the J end lost 2 bases, and 6 bases lay between the germline ends. The length of the CDR3 is 13 residues.

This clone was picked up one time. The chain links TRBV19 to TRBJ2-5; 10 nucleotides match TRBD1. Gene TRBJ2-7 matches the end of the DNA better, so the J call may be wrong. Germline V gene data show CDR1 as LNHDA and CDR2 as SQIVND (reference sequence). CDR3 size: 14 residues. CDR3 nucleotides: TGTGCCAGTAGGCAATGGGACAGGGGAGACGAGCAGTACTTC. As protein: CASRQWDRGDEQYF.

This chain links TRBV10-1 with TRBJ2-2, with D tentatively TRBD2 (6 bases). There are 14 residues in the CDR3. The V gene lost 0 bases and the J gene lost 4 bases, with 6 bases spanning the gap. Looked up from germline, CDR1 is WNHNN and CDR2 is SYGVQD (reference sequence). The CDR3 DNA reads TGCGCCAGCAGTGAGTCGGGGGGCACCGGGGAGCTGTTTTTT. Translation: CASSESGGTGELFF.

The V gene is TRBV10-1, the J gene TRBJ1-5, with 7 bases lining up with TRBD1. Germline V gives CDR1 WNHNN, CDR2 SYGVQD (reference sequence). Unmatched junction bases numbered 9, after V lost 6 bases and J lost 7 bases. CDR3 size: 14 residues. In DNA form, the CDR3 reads TGCGCCAGCAGCCCCGGGACAGTCAGACAGCCCCAGCATTTT. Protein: CASSPGTVRQPQHF.

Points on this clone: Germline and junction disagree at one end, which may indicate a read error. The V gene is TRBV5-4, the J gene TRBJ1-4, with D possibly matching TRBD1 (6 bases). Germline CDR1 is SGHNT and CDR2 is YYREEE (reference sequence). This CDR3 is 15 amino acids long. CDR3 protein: CAGSPTGATNEKLFF. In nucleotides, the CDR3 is TGTGCCGGCAGTCCGACAGGTGCAACTAATGAAAAACTGTTTTTT.

The CDR3: CATSRGTGTDYEQYF. In DNA, the CDR3 is TGTGCCACCAGCAGAGGCACAGGGACCGACTACGAGCAGTACTTC. The V gene is TRBV15, the J gene TRBJ2-5, with D maybe TRBD1 (6 bases). Near its end, the DNA agrees better with TRBJ2-7, so the J call may be wrong. CDR3 length equals 15 residues. CDR1 is LNHNV, CDR2 YYDKDF, per germline (reference sequence).

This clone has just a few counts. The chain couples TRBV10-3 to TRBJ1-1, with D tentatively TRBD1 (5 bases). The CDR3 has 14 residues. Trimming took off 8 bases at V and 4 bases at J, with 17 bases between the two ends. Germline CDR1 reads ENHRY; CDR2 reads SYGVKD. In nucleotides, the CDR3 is TGTGCCATCGCGGGGGAGGGGTCGACCACTGAAGCTTTCTTT. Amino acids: CAIAGEGSTTEAFF.

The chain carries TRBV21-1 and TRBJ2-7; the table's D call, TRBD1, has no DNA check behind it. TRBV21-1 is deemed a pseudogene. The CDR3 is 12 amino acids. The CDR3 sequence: CATMGRYEQHLF. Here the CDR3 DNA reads TGTGCCACCATGGGCCGCTACGAGCAGCACCTCTTC.

CDR3 sequence reads: CASSPYGNTEAFF. CDR3 bases: TGTGCCAGCAGTCCTTACGGGAACACTGAAGCTTTCTTT. J is TRBJ1-1 and V is TRBV6-5; no clear D gene. Trimming cost V 5 bases and J 1 base, with 8 bases left between them. Germline CDR1 is MNHEY and CDR2 is SVGAGI. The CDR3 extends over 13 amino acids.

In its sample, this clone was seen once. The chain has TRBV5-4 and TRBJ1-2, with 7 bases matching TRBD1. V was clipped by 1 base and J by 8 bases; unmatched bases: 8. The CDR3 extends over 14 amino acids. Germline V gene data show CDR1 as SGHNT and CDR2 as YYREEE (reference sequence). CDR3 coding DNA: TGTGCCAGCAGCTTGAATGTGCAGGGGGTAGGCTACACCTTC. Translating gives CASSLNVQGVGYTF.

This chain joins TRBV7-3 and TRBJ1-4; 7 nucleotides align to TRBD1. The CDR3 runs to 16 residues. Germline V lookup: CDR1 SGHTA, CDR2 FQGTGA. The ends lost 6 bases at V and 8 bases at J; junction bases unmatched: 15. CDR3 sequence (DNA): TGTGCCAGCAGTCGAAACCGACAGGGTGGGTCCGAAAAACTGTTTTTT. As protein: CASSRNRQGGSEKLFF. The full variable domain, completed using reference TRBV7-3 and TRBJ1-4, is GAGVSQTPSNKVTEKGKYVELRCDPISGHTALYWYRQSLGQGPEFLIYFQGTGAADDSGLPNDRFFAVRPEGSVSTLKIQRTERGDSAVYLCASSRNRQGGSEKLFFGSGTQLSVL.

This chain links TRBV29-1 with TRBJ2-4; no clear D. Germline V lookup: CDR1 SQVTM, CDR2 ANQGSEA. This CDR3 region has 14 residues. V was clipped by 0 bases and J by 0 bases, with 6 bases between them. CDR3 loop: CSVEDLLAKNIQYF. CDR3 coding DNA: TGCAGCGTTGAAGATTTACTAGCCAAAAACATTCAGTACTTC.

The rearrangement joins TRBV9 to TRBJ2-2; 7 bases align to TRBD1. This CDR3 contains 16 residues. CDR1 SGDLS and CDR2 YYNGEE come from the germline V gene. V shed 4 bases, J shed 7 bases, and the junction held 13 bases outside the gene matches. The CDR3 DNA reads TGTGCCAGCAGCCCGCGGACAGGTTCATATGGCGGGGAGCTGTTTTTT. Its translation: CASSPRTGSYGGELFF.

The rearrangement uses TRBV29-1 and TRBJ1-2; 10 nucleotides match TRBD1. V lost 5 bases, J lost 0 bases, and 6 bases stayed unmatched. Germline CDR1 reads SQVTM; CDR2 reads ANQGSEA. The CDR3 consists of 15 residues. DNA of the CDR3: TGCAGCGTTACGGACAGGGGGTCTGCTAACTATGGCTACACCTTC. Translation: CSVTDRGSANYGYTF.

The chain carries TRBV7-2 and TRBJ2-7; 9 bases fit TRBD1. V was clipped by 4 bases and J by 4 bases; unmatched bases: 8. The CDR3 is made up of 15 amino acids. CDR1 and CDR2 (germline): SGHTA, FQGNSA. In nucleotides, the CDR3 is TGTGCCAGCAGCTCCCCGGGACAGGGTTGGTACGAGCAGTACTTC. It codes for CASSSPGQGWYEQYF.

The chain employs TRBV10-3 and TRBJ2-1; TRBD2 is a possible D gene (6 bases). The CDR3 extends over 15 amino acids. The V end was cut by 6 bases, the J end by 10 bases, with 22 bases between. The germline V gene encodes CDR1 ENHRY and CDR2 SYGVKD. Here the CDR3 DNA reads TGTGCCATCAGCACGACGGGGGACCGGATCGGGGAGCAGTTCTTC. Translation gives CAISTTGDRIGEQFF.

The CDR3 reads CASSVTGDLIYGYTF. The CDR3 nucleotides read TGTGCCAGCAGCGTCACAGGAGACCTCATCTATGGCTACACCTTC. This rearrangement joins TRBV7-2 to TRBJ1-2, with TRBD1 as a possible D gene (5 bases). Per germline, CDR1 SGHTA and CDR2 FQGNSA. The length of the CDR3 is 15 residues. Trimming left V 5 bases short and J 4 bases short, with 17 bases between. Combining the CDR3 with reference TRBV7-2 and TRBJ1-2 gives the whole variable domain GAGVSQSPSNKVTEKGKDVELRCDPISGHTALYWYRQSLGQGLEFLIYFQGNSAPDKSGLPSDRFSAERTGGSVSTLTIQRTQQEDSAVYLCASSVTGDLIYGYTFGSGTRLTVV.

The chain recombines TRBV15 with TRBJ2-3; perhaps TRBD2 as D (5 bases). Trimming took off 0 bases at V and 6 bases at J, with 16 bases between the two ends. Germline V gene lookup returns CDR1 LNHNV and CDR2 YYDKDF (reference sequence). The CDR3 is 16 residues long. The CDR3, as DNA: TGTGCCACCAGCAGAGATGGCCTAGCCCCCCGGGATACGCAGTATTTT. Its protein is CATSRDGLAPRDTQYF.

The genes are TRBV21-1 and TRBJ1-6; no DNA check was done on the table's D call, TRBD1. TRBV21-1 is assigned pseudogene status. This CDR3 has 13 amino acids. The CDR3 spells CASRKYRATPLHF. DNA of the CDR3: TGTGCCAGCAGGAAGTACAGGGCGACACCCCTCCACTTT.

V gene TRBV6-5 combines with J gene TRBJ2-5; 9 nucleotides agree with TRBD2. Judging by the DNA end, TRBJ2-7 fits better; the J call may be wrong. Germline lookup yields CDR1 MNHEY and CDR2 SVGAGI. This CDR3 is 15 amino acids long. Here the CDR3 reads CASSYSTSGIYEQYF. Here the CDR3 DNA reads TGTGCCAGCAGTTACTCGACTAGCGGAATCTACGAGCAGTACTTC.

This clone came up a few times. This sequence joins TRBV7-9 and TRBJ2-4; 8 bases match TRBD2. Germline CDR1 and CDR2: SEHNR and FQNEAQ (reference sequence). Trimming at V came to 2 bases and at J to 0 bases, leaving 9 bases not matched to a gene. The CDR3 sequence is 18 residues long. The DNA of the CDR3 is TGTGCCAGCAGCTTAAAGCGGGGGTCAACTCTAGCCAAAAACATTCAGTACTTC. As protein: CASSLKRGSTLAKNIQYF.

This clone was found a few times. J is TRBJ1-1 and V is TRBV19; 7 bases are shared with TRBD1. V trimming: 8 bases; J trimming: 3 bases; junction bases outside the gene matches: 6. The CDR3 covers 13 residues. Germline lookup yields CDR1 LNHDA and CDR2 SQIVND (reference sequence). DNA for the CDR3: TGTGCCAGTGCCACAGGGGTATACACTGAAGCTTTCTTT. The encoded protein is CASATGVYTEAFF.

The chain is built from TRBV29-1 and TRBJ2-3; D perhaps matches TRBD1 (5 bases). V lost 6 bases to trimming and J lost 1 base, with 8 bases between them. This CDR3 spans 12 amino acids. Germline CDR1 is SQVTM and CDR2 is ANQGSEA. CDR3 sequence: CSVARGTDTQYF. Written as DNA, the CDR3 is TGCAGCGTAGCCAGGGGCACAGATACGCAGTATTTT.

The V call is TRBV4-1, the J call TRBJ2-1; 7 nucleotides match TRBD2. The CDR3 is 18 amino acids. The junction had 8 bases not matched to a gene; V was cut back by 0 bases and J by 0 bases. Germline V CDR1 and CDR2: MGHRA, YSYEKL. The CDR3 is CASSQESSGPSSYNEQFF. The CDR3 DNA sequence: TGCGCCAGCAGCCAAGAGAGTAGCGGGCCAAGCTCCTACAATGAGCAGTTCTTC.